This T cell receptor beta chain came from a study of patients and donors after allogeneic stem cell transplantation. This CDR3 contains 16 residues. CDR1 and CDR2 from the germline V gene are MNHEY and SVGAGI. J was trimmed by 2 bases and V by 8 bases; bases with no gene match: 9. TCRdb fed the RT-PCR reads into MiXCR, producing one record per CDR3 protein. Of some 160,000 distinct CDR3 sequences listed, more than 20% are singletons. The chain has TRBV6-5 and TRBJ2-3; TRBD2 agrees at 11 bases. The sequencing sample was made of blood, either unsorted or a sorted T cell fraction (not recorded which). The clonotype comes from a human donor who was either an allogeneic HSCT recipient or a stem cell or donor lymphocyte infusion donor (not recorded which). It is not recorded whose cells these are; they may come from a transplant donor. The CDR3 DNA is TGTGCCAGCGGGGGGATGACTAGCGGGGCCACAGATACGCAGTATTTT. This gives the protein CASGGMTSGATDTQYF.